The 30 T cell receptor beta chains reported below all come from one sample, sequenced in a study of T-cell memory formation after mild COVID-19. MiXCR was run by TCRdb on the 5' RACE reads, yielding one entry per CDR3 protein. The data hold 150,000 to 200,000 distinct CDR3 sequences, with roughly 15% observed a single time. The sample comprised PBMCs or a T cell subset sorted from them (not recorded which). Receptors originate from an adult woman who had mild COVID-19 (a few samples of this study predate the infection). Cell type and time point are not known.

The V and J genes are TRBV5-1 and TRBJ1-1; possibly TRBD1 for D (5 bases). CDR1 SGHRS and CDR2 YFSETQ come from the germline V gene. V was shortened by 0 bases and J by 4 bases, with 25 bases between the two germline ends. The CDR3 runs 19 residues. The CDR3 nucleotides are TGCGCCAGCAGCTTGGACCAGGTTAAGGACTGGGGGTTGAGCACTGAAGCTTTCTTT. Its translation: CASSLDQVKDWGLSTEAFF.

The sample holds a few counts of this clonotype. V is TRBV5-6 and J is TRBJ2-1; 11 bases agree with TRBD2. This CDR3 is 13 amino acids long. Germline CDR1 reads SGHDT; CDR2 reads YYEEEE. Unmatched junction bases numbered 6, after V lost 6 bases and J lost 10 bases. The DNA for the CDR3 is TGTGCCAGCACCTTACTAGCGGGGGCCGAGCAGTTCTTC. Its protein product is CASTLLAGAEQFF.

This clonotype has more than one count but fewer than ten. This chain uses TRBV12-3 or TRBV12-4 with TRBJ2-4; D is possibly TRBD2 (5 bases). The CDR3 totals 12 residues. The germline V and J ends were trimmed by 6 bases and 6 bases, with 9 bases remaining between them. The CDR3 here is CASSPRGNIQYF. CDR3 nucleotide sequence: TGTGCCAGCAGCCCCCGGGGAAACATTCAGTACTTC.

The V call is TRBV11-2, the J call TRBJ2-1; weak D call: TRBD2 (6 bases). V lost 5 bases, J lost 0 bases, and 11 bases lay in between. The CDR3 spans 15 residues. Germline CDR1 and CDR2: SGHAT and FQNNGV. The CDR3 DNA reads TGTGCCAGCAGCCGTCCGACTAGCTCCTACAATGAGCAGTTCTTC. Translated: CASSRPTSSYNEQFF. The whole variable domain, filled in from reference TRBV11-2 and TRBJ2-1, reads EAGVAQSPRYKIIEKRQSVAFWCNPISGHATLYWYQQILGQGPKLLIQFQNNGVVDDSQLPKDRFSAERLKGVDSTLKIQPAKLEDSAVYLCASSRPTSSYNEQFFGPGTRLTVL.

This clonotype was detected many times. The CDR3 DNA reads as TGTGCCAGCAGCTTACTTAGCGGAACCCAAGAGACCCAGTACTTC. It translates to CASSLLSGTQETQYF. The gene calls are TRBV7-9 and TRBJ2-5; maybe TRBD2 (6 bases). This CDR3 spans 15 amino acids. CDR1 is SEHNR and CDR2 is FQNEAQ in the germline V gene (reference sequence). With 2 bases removed from V and 1 base from J, the gap between germline ends came to 11 bases.

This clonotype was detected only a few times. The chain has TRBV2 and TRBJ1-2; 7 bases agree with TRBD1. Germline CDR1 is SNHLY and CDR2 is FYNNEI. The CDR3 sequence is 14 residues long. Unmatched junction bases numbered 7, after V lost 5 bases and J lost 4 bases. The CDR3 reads CASSPGTALYGYTF. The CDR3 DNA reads TGTGCCAGCAGTCCCGGGACAGCCCTCTATGGCTACACCTTC. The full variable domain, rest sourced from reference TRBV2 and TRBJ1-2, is EPEVTQTPSHQVTQMGQEVILRCVPISNHLYFYWYRQILGQKVEFLVSFYNNEISEKSEIFDDQFSVERPDGSNFTLKIRSTKLEDSAMYFCASSPGTALYGYTFGSGTRLTVV.

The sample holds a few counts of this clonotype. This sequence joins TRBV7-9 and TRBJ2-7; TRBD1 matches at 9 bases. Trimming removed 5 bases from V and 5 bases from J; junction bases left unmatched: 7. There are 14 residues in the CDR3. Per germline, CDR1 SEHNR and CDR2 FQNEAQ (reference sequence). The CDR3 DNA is TGTGCCAGCAGCCACCGGGACAGGGTCGACGAGCAGTACTTC. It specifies CASSHRDRVDEQYF.

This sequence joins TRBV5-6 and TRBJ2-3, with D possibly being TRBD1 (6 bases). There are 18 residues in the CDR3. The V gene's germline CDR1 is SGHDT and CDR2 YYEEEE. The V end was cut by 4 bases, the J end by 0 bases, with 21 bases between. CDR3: CASSTDRLILPSTDTQYF. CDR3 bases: TGTGCCAGCAGCACGGACAGACTAATACTTCCAAGCACAGATACGCAGTATTTT.

The CDR3 is CASSLGENPYGYTF. The CDR3 coding sequence is TGTGCCAGCAGCTTGGGGGAAAACCCCTATGGCTACACCTTC. J is TRBJ1-2 and V is TRBV5-6; D gene unclear. CDR1 and CDR2 (germline): SGHDT, YYEEEE. The CDR3 is 14 residues long. Trimming took 0 bases from V and 4 from J, leaving 10 bases between them. The full variable domain, rest sourced from reference TRBV5-6 and TRBJ1-2, is DAGVTQSPTHLIKTRGQQVTLRCSPKSGHDTVSWYQQALGQGPQFIFQYYEEEERQRGNFPDRFSGHQFPNYSSELNVNALLLGDSALYLCASSLGENPYGYTFGSGTRLTVV.

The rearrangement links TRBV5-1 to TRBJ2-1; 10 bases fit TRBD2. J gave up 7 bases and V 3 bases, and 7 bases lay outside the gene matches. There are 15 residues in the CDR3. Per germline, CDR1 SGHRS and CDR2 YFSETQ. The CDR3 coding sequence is TGCGCCAGCAGCTCCCAGCGGGGGGGCCGAAATGAGCAGTTCTTC. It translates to CASSSQRGGRNEQFF.

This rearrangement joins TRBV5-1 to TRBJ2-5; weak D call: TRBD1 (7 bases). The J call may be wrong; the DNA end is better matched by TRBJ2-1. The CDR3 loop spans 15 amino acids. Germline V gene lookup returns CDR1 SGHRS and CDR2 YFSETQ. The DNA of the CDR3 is TGCGCCAGCAGCTTCGACAGGGAGGATGGGGATGAGCAGTTCTTC. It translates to CASSFDREDGDEQFF.

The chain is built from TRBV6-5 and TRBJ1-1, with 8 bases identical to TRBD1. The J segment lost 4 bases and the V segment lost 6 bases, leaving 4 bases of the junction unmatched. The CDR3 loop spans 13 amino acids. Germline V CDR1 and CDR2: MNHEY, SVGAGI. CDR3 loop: CASRRDRGTEAFF. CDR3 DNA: TGTGCCAGCAGACGAGACAGGGGCACTGAAGCTTTCTTT.

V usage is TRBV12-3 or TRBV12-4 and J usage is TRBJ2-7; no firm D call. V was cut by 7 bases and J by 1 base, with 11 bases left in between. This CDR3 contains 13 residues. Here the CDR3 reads CASIFGRSYEQYF. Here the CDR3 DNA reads TGTGCCAGCATTTTTGGACGGTCCTACGAGCAGTACTTC.

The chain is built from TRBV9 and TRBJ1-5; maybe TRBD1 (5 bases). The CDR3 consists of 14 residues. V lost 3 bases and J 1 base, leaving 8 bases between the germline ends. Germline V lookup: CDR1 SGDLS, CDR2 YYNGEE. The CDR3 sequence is CASSGRGSNQPQHF. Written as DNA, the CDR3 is TGTGCCAGCAGCGGTAGGGGAAGCAATCAGCCCCAGCATTTT.

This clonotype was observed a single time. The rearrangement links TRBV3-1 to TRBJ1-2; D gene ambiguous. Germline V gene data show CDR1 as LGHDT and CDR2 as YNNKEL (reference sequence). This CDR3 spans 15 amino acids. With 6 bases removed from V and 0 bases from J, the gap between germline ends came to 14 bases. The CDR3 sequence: CASSPNLFANYGYTF. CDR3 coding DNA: TGTGCCAGCAGTCCAAACTTGTTCGCTAACTATGGCTACACCTTC.

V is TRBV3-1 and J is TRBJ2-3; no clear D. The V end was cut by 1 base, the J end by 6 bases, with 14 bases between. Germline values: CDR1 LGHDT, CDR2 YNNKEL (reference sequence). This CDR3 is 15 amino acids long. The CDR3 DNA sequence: TGTGCCAGCAGCCAAGCACGCTCTCCTCGGGATACGCAGTATTTT. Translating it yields CASSQARSPRDTQYF.

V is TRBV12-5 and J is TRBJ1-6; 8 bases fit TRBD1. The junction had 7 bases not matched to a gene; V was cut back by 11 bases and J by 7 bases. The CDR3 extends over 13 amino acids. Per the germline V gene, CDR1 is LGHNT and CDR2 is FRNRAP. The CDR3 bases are TGTGCTTCCCGACAGGGGCAGAATTCACCCCTCCACTTT. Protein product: CASRQGQNSPLHF.

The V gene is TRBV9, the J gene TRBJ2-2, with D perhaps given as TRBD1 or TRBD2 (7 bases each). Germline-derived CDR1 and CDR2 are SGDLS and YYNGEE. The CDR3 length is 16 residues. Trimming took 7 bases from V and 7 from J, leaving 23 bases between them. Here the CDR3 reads CASGQGGGPIGGELFF. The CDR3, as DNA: TGTGCCAGCGGCCAGGGGGGAGGGCCTATCGGCGGGGAGCTGTTTTTT.

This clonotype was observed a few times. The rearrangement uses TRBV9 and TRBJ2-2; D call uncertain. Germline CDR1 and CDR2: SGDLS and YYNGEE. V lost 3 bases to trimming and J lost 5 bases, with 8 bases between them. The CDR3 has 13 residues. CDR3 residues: CASSAASTGELFF. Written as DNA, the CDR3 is TGTGCCAGCAGCGCAGCCTCTACCGGGGAGCTGTTTTTT.

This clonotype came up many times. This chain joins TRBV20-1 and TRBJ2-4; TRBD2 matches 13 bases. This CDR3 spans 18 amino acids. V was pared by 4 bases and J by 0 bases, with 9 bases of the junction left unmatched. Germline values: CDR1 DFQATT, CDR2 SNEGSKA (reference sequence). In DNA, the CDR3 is TGCAGTGCTATCTGGACTAGCGGGGGAGGGTTAGCCAAAAACATTCAGTACTTC. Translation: CSAIWTSGGGLAKNIQYF.

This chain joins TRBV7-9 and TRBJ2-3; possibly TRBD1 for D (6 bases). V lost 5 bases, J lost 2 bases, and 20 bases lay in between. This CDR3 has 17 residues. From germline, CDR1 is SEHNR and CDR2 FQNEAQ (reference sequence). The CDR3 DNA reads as TGTGCCAGCAGCCCACGGGAAACAGGGTCCCACACAGATACGCAGTATTTT. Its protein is CASSPRETGSHTDTQYF.

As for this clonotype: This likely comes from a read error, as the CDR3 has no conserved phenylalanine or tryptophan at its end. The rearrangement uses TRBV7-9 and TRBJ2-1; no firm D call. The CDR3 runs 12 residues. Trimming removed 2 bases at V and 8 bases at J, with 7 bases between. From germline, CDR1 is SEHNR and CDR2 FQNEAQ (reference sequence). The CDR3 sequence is CASSLIQDEQFL. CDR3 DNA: TGTGCCAGCAGCTTAATCCAGGATGAGCAGTTCTTA.

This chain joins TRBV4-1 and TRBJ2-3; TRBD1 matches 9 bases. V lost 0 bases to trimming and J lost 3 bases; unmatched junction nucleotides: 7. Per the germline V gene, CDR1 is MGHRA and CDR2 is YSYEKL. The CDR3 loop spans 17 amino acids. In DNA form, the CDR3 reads TGCGCCAGCAGCCAAGATCGGGGACAGGGATATACAGATACGCAGTATTTT. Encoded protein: CASSQDRGQGYTDTQYF.

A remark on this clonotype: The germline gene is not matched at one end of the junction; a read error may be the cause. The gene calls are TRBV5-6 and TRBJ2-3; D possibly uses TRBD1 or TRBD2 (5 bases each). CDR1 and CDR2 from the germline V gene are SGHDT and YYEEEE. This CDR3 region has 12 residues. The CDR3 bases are TGTGCCAGCAGCTCCCACGGGGCGCCCCAGTACTTT. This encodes CASSSHGAPQYF.

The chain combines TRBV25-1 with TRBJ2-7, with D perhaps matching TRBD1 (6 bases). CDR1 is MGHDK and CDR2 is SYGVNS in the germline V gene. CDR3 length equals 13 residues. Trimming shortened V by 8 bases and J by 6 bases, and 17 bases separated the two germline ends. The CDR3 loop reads CASGQRESFEQYF. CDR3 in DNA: TGTGCCAGCGGACAGCGAGAGAGTTTCGAGCAGTACTTC.

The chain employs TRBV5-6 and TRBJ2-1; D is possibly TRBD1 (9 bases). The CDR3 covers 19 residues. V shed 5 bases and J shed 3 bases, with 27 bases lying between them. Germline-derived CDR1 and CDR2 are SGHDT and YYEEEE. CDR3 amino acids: CASSGTGSMTSASYNEQFF. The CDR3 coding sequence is TGTGCCAGCAGTGGGACAGGGAGCATGACTAGCGCTAGCTACAATGAGCAGTTCTTC.

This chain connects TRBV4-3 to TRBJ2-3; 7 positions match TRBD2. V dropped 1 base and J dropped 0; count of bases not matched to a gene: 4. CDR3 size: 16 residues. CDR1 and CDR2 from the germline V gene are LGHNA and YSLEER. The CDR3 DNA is TGCGCCAGCAGCCAAGGGGGGACTATTAGCACAGATACGCAGTATTTT. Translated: CASSQGGTISTDTQYF.

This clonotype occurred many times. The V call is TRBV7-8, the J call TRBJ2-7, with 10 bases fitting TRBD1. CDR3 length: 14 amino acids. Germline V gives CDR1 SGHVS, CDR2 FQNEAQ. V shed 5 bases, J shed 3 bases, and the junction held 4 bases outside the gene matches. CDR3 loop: CASSLGTGVYEQYF. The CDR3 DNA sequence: TGTGCCAGCAGCCTAGGGACAGGGGTCTACGAGCAGTACTTC.

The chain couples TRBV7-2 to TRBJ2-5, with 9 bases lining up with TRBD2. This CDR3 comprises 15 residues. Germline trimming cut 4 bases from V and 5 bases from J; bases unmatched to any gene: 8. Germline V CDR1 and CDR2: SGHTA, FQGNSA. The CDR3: CASSWTSVSSETQYF. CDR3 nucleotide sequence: TGTGCCAGCAGCTGGACTAGCGTGAGCTCGGAGACCCAGTACTTC.

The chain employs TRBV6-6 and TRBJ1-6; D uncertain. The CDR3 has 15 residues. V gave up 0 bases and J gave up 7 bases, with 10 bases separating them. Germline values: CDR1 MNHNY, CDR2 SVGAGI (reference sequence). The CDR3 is CASSYSATGNSPLHF. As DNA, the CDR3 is TGTGCCAGCAGTTACTCCGCAACGGGCAATTCACCCCTCCACTTT.